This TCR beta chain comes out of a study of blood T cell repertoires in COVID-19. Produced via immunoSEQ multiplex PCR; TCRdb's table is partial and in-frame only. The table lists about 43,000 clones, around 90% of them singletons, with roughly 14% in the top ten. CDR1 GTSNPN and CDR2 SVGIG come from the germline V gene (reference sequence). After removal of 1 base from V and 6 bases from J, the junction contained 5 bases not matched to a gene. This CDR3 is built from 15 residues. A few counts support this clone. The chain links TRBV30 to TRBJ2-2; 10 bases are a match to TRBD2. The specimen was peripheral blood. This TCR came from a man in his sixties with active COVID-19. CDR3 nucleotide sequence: TGTGCCTGGAGTGGTCTAGCGGGAGTAGCCGGGGAGCTGTTTTTT. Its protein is CAWSGLAGVAGELFF. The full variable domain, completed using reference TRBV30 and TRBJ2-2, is SQTIHQWPATLVQPVGSPLSLECTVEGTSNPNLYWYRQAAGRGLQLLFYSVGIGQISSEVPQNLSASRPQDRQFILSSKKLLLSDSGFYLCAWSGLAGVAGELFFGEGSRLTVL.